Below are 21 T cell receptor beta chains sequenced from a single sample in a study of vaccination effects on CD4 cells after COVID-19. The antigens these receptors bind are not known. Using viral peptide pools, the ViraFEST assay grew out antigen-specific CD4+ T cells prior to sequencing. Cultured cells yielded isolated CD4+ T cells after about ten days. Vaccine recipients had no previous SARS-CoV-2 infection; their nucleocapsid antibodies were negative. Method: immunoSEQ multiplex PCR; TCRdb's copy keeps in-frame clones and lacks some. The sample lists some 41,000 clones, roughly 79% occurring once. The sequencing used CD4+ T cells from PBMCs cultured with SARS-CoV-2 spike peptides, collected before COVID-19 vaccination. The receptor set was obtained from a human donor who received a COVID-19 vaccine.

The chain has TRBV7-2 and TRBJ2-4; D gene unclear. Germline CDR1 reads SGHTA; CDR2 reads FQGNSA. The CDR3 has 14 residues. Trimming shortened V by 0 bases and J by 3 bases, and 6 bases separated the two germline ends. The CDR3 spells CASSLAFGKNIQYF. The CDR3 nucleotides read TGTGCCAGCAGCTTAGCGTTCGGCAAAAACATTCAGTACTTC. The full variable domain, in which reference TRBV7-2 and TRBJ2-4 provide the parts outside the CDR3, is GAGVSQSPSNKVTEKGKDVELRCDPISGHTALYWYRQSLGQGLEFLIYFQGNSAPDKSGLPSDRFSAERTGGSVSTLTIQRTQQEDSAVYLCASSLAFGKNIQYFGAGTRLSVL.

The CDR3 DNA follows: TGTGCCGCCGGGGACTACCAAGAGACCCAGTACTTC. Amino acids: CAAGDYQETQYF. This chain connects TRBV19 to TRBJ2-5; possible D gene TRBD2, 6 bases. V was shortened by 11 bases and J by 0 bases, with 10 bases between the two germline ends. This CDR3 region has 12 residues. The germline CDR1 and CDR2 sequences are LNHDA and SQIVND (reference sequence). Based on the CDR3 plus reference TRBV19 and TRBJ2-5, the full variable domain is DGGITQSPKYLFRKEGQNVTLSCEQNLNHDAMYWYRQDPGQGLRLIYYSQIVNDFQKGDIAEGYSVSREKKESFPLTVTSAQKNPTAFYLCAAGDYQETQYFGPGTRLLVL.

The chain has TRBV5-1 and TRBJ2-5; TRBD2 matches 8 bases. CDR1 is SGHRS and CDR2 is YFSETQ in the germline V gene. J gave up 5 bases and V 0 bases, and 9 bases lay outside the gene matches. The CDR3 loop spans 16 amino acids. Written as DNA, the CDR3 is TGCGCCAGCAGCTTGGATATTAGCGGGGTTTGGGAGACCCAGTACTTC. Protein: CASSLDISGVWETQYF.

This chain uses TRBV12-3 or TRBV12-4 with TRBJ2-3; D is undetermined. The CDR3 is 13 residues long. V dropped 2 bases and J dropped 3 bases, with 6 bases sitting between them. CDR3 DNA: TGTGCCAGCAGTTTATGGCGGACAGATACGCAGTATTTT. Amino acids: CASSLWRTDTQYF.

The table lists this clone with a count of one. The V call is TRBV24-1, the J call TRBJ1-5; the D gene is possibly TRBD1 (5 bases). This CDR3 contains 16 residues. With 3 bases removed from V and 8 bases from J, the gap between germline ends came to 19 bases. Germline CDR1 reads KGHDR; CDR2 reads SFDVKD. CDR3 sequence reads: CATSDSRTGDFEPQHF. CDR3 nucleotide sequence: TGTGCCACCAGTGATAGCCGGACGGGGGATTTCGAGCCCCAGCATTTT.

The chain combines TRBV6-5 with TRBJ1-1; D not resolved. V lost 5 bases, J lost 5 bases, and 12 bases lay in between. The CDR3 runs 13 residues. CDR1 is MNHEY, CDR2 SVGAGI, per germline. The CDR3 sequence: CASSITPGTEAFF. The CDR3 DNA reads as TGTGCCAGCAGTATTACACCGGGGACTGAAGCTTTCTTT.

The chain combines TRBV2 with TRBJ2-3; D gene ambiguous. Per germline, CDR1 SNHLY and CDR2 FYNNEI. The CDR3 consists of 12 residues. The V end was cut by 7 bases, the J end by 2 bases, with 7 bases between. The chain's CDR3 is CASNRNTDTQYF. The CDR3, as DNA: TGTGCCAGCAACCGGAACACAGATACGCAGTATTTT.

The chain uses TRBV5-1 and TRBJ2-5; D unclear. The CDR3 loop spans 16 amino acids. V was trimmed by 3 bases and J by 5 bases, leaving 20 bases between them. CDR1 and CDR2 from the germline V gene are SGHRS and YFSETQ. The CDR3 nucleotides read TGCGCCAGCAGCTCCGACCCGGGTGGTATACGGGAGACCCAGTACTTC. It codes for CASSSDPGGIRETQYF. Full variable domain (outside the CDR3, taken from reference TRBV5-1 and TRBJ2-5): KAGVTQTPRYLIKTRGQQVTLSCSPISGHRSVSWYQQTPGQGLQFLFEYFSETQRNKGNFPGRFSGRQFSNSRSEMNVSTLELGDSALYLCASSSDPGGIRETQYFGPGTRLLVL.

This chain connects TRBV6-5 to TRBJ1-2; 7 bases align to TRBD1. The CDR3 runs to 14 residues. Germline lookup yields CDR1 MNHEY and CDR2 SVGAGI. V dropped 3 bases and J dropped 7; count of bases not matched to a gene: 8. The CDR3 DNA reads TGTGCCAGCAGTTATTCCGACAGGGATGGTGGCTACACCTTC. As protein: CASSYSDRDGGYTF.

Written as DNA, the CDR3 is TGTGCCAGCTCACCCCTAGACCGGGACACCACGCTGGACGGCTACACCTTC. Its protein product is CASSPLDRDTTLDGYTF. The genes are TRBV18 and TRBJ1-2; perhaps TRBD1 as D (6 bases). Trimming cost V 3 bases and J 8 bases, with 25 bases left between them. This CDR3 spans 17 amino acids. Germline assignment: CDR1 KGHSH and CDR2 LQKENI. Full variable domain (rest looked up from reference TRBV18 and TRBJ1-2): NAGVMQNPRHLVRRRGQEARLRCSPMKGHSHVYWYRQLPEEGLKFMVYLQKENIIDESGMPKERFSAEFPKEGPSILRIQQVVRGDSAAYFCASSPLDRDTTLDGYTFGSGTRLTVV.

This clone was recorded only once. One end of the junction fails to match germline, which may point to a read error. The chain employs TRBV4-1 and TRBJ2-5, with TRBD2 matching 9 bases. Germline V gene data show CDR1 as MGHRA and CDR2 as YSYEKL. CDR3 length: 15 amino acids. For the CDR3, the DNA is TGCGCCGGCAGCCAAGGGCTAGCGGGGAGAGAGACCCAGTACTTC. It codes for CAGSQGLAGRETQYF.

This clone showed up just a few times. The rearrangement uses TRBV6-5 and TRBJ1-6, with a tentative D call TRBD1 (6 bases). Per germline, CDR1 MNHEY and CDR2 SVGAGI. The CDR3 spans 14 residues. The ends were cut back, 2 bases at V and 6 bases at J, with 8 bases in the middle. The CDR3 nucleotides read TGTGCCAGCAGTTACAACAGGGTTAATTCACCCCTCCACTTT. Translated: CASSYNRVNSPLHF.

The chain links TRBV6-5 to TRBJ1-5; the D is unclear. The CDR3 length is 13 residues. Germline V lookup: CDR1 MNHEY, CDR2 SVGAGI. Trimming left V 4 bases short and J 5 bases short, with 9 bases between. CDR3 in DNA: TGTGCCAGCAGTTTAGCCCTGGATCAGCCCCAGCATTTT. Residues: CASSLALDQPQHF.

The chain joins TRBV5-1 to TRBJ1-4; 8 nucleotides agree with TRBD1. J lost 7 bases, V lost 4 bases, and 6 bases had no gene match. CDR3 length: 14 residues. Germline assignment: CDR1 SGHRS and CDR2 YFSETQ. This chain's CDR3 is CASSQGQGSEKLFF. CDR3 bases: TGCGCCAGCAGCCAAGGACAGGGATCTGAAAAACTGTTTTTT.

V is TRBV19 and J is TRBJ1-2, with a tentative D call TRBD1 (5 bases). Per the germline V gene, CDR1 is LNHDA and CDR2 is SQIVND (reference sequence). The V end was cut by 3 bases, the J end by 4 bases, with 21 bases between. This CDR3 spans 17 amino acids. The CDR3 DNA reads TGTGCCAGTAGTATTTTTTATGGGACCCAGAGCGGCTATGGCTACACCTTC. Its protein product is CASSIFYGTQSGYGYTF.

This chain links TRBV10-2 with TRBJ2-5, with 9 bases matching TRBD1. Germline V gene sequence: CDR1 WSHSY, CDR2 SAAADI. The trim removed 5 bases at V and 2 bases at J, leaving 6 bases unmatched. This CDR3 region has 15 residues. CDR3 protein: CASSLAGQGQETQYF. DNA of the CDR3: TGCGCCAGCAGTCTCGCGGGACAGGGACAAGAGACCCAGTACTTC.

The rearrangement links TRBV24-1 to TRBJ1-1; weak D call: TRBD1 (6 bases). The germline CDR1 and CDR2 sequences are KGHDR and SFDVKD. This CDR3 has 15 amino acids. The ends were cut back, 4 bases at V and 1 base at J, with 12 bases in the middle. CDR3 in DNA: TGTGCCACCAGTGAAGCGGGACAAGGGAACACTGAAGCTTTCTTT. Translating it yields CATSEAGQGNTEAFF.

The rearrangement joins TRBV25-1 to TRBJ1-2; TRBD1 is a possible D gene (6 bases). Trimming shortened V by 2 bases and J by 2 bases, and 12 bases separated the two germline ends. CDR3 length: 15 residues. Per the germline V gene, CDR1 is MGHDK and CDR2 is SYGVNS. The CDR3 loop reads CASSEAGALNYGYTF. DNA for the CDR3: TGTGCCAGCAGTGAAGCAGGGGCTCTAAACTATGGCTACACCTTC.

The CDR3 protein is CATSAWTDYRQETQYF. The CDR3 region has the DNA TGTGCCACCAGTGCGTGGACAGACTATCGCCAAGAGACCCAGTACTTC. The chain employs TRBV24-1 and TRBJ2-5; D perhaps matches TRBD1 (6 bases). CDR1 is KGHDR and CDR2 is SFDVKD in the germline V gene. The ends were cut back, 5 bases at V and 1 base at J, with 16 bases in the middle. This CDR3 comprises 16 residues.

This sequence joins TRBV2 and TRBJ2-7; D is tentatively TRBD1 or TRBD2 (5 bases each). The CDR3 is 15 residues long. V lost 8 bases and J 7 bases, leaving 24 bases between the germline ends. Germline loops: CDR1 SNHLY, CDR2 FYNNEI. CDR3 residues: CASSHLTAGAEEQYV. The CDR3 bases are TGTGCCAGCTCCCATCTGACAGCTGGAGCGGAGGAGCAGTACGTC.

CDR3 region: CASSTYGRRDQQPQHF. CDR3 nucleotides: TGTGCCAGCAGCACCTATGGTAGGAGGGATCAGCAGCCCCAGCATTTT. V and J are TRBV5-6 and TRBJ1-5; D unclear. This CDR3 is built from 16 residues. Trimming took 4 bases from V and 7 from J, leaving 21 bases between them. CDR1 and CDR2 from the germline V gene are SGHDT and YYEEEE.